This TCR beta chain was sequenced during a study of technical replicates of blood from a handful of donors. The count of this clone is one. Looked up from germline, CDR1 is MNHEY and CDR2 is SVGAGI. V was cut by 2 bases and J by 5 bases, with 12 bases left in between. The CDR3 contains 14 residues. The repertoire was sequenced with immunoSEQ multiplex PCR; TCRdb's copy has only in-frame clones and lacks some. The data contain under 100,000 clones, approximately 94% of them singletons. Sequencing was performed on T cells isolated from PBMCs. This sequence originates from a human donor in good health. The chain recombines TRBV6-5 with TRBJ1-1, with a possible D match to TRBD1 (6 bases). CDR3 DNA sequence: TGTGCCAGCAGTTACGGGGGGGCATGGACTGAAGCTTTCTTT. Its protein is CASSYGGAWTEAFF.